The T cell receptor (beta chain) under discussion was sequenced for a study of blood T cell repertoires in COVID-19. In the study overall: COVID-19 samples collected from the United States, Italy and Spain covered acute and convalescent phases. The cDNA or gDNA used as material had been derived from T cells, B-cell-depleted T cells, or PBMCs.

Study processing details: How many nucleated cells were present was estimated from reference gene primer amplification. TCRdb's copy holds only in-frame clones and misses some; the assay was immunoSEQ multiplex PCR. V and J calls plus clone size are reproduced from that table; the DNA served to infer D and trimming. The table records about 190,000 clones, nearly 90% of them present only once. Germline V CDR1 and CDR2: LNHDA, SQIVND (reference sequence). The CDR3 spans 15 residues. The V end lost 4 bases, the J end lost 0 bases, and 10 bases lay between the germline ends. This TCR came from a man aged 45-65 years with acute or convalescent COVID-19. Material: peripheral blood. This chain uses TRBV19 with TRBJ2-1; maybe TRBD2 (5 bases). CDR3 amino acids: CASSSDTSSYNEQFF. CDR3 in DNA: TGTGCCAGTAGTAGCGATACTAGCTCCTACAATGAGCAGTTCTTC.